This T cell receptor beta chain was obtained from a study of T cells in Graves' hyperthyroidism and ophthalmopathy. General study findings and limits: The blood repertoire included most of the expanded thyroid clonotypes above 0.001.

In making diagnoses, clinical symptoms, serum thyroxine and TRAb, thyroid ultrasound and orbital computed tomography were all used. From 10 ml of fresh peripheral blood, PBMCs were isolated. This clonotype has at least ten counts. Its antigen is currently unknown. TCR beta CDR3 sequences were amplified from RNA transcripts. TCR CDR3 underwent first-round RT-PCR with the HTBI primer set. From the multiplex PCR reads, TCRdb called clonotypes with MiXCR, one entry per CDR3 protein. The sample includes approximately 610,000 distinct CDR3 sequences, 14% to 15% of them seen just once. CDR1 is MDHEN and CDR2 is SYDVKM in the germline V gene. The V and J ends lost 5 bases and 6 bases respectively, with 19 bases between them. This CDR3 spans 15 amino acids.

The sequenced sample consisted of blood. The chain uses TRBV28 and TRBJ1-2; D is ambiguous. The source of this sequence is a woman between 40 and 55 years old with Graves' ophthalmopathy. Written as DNA, the CDR3 is TGTGCCAGCAGTCCGCCCTTGGCCGGTCCAGATGGCTACACCTTC. Translation gives CASSPPLAGPDGYTF.